This T cell receptor (beta chain) appears in the sequencing data of a study of T cell changes during pregnancy in multiple sclerosis (dated by TCRdb to between 2018 and 2021). About the study as a whole: The study looked at changes in the T cell repertoire across pregnancy in women with multiple sclerosis.

The CDR3 holds 13 amino acids from the cysteine to the phenylalanine. Of all the DNA, just the CDR3 is kept, 39 bases in frame from base 1. The germline V gene provides CDR1 SGHRS and CDR2 YFSETQ. A distance of 10 bases separates the germline ends of V and J, which lose 5 bases and 2 bases respectively. Receptor libraries were prepared by the immunoSEQ multiplex PCR assay. What TCRdb holds here is the immuneACCESS table cut down to in-frame rearrangements. Part of the clones is not present; checked against another copy, under half of the missing clones reflect an unresolved V gene, and the others are unexplained. The sample table contains fewer than 80,000 clones; only one count was recorded for roughly nine tenths of them. In total, the top ten clones hold 0.7% to 0.9% of the sample. For this clone: Its antigen specificity is not known. Per-base quality was not reported, and no clone a single base away is much larger than it.

This specimen consisted of peripheral blood, obtained in the first trimester of pregnancy. This receptor was identified in a female donor in good health, enrolled as a control in a pregnancy study. Here the chain combines TRBV5-1 and TRBJ1-1; TRBD1 is a weak D gene call, 5 bases matching. The bases are TGCGCCAGCAGTCCGACAGATAACACTGAAGCTTTCTTT. Translation gives CASSPTDNTEAFF.